A single sample gave rise to the 20 T cell receptor beta chains below, sequenced in a study of blood T cells in healthy people across ages. Primers used in a second PCR of roughly 7 to 11 cycles were a sample-barcoded 5' primer and a J-beta primer mix. Via MiXCR, TCRdb re-called the 5' RACE reads, giving one row per CDR3 protein. The table has over a million distinct CDR3 sequences, 40% to 55% seen once. Sample: blood. The source is a woman aged 55 to 70 in good health.

The chain joins TRBV3-1 to TRBJ2-7; D uncertain. V was clipped by 0 bases and J by 4 bases, with 10 bases between them. Germline loops: CDR1 LGHDT, CDR2 YNNKEL (reference sequence). The CDR3 is 14 amino acids. The CDR3 nucleotides are TGTGCCAGCAGCCAAGACCCCCGGACGTACGAGCAGTACTTC. Amino acid sequence: CASSQDPRTYEQYF.

This clonotype was seen a handful of times. V and J are TRBV9 and TRBJ2-5; possible D gene TRBD2, 5 bases. V was pared by 0 bases and J by 0 bases, with 9 bases between. The CDR3 totals 15 residues. In germline, CDR1 is SGDLS, CDR2 YYNGEE. The chain's CDR3 is CASSVGGLYQETQYF. CDR3 nucleotides: TGTGCCAGCAGCGTAGGCGGGCTGTACCAAGAGACCCAGTACTTC.

V and J are TRBV12-3 or TRBV12-4 and TRBJ2-5; D is uncertain. The length of the CDR3 is 14 residues. V gave up 6 bases and J gave up 2 bases, with 13 bases separating them. The CDR3 region has the DNA TGTGCCAGCAGACCGATGGGCCTTCAAGAGACCCAGTACTTC. This gives the protein CASRPMGLQETQYF.

This clonotype was counted once. The chain links TRBV20-1 to TRBJ1-5; D remains ambiguous. With 2 bases removed from V and 0 bases from J, the gap between germline ends came to 11 bases. The CDR3 length is 15 residues. Germline loops: CDR1 DFQATT, CDR2 SNEGSKA (reference sequence). CDR3 bases: TGCAGTGCTAGACCTAGCACCTCTAGCAATCAGCCCCAGCATTTT. Translating gives CSARPSTSSNQPQHF.

This clonotype was seen a few times. A read error may produce the germline difference seen at one junction end. V is TRBV12-3 or TRBV12-4 and J is TRBJ2-5; TRBD2 agrees at 7 bases. The CDR3 contains 14 residues. The CDR3 DNA follows: TGTGCCAGCACCCCCGGGGGGTTCCAAGGGACCCAGTACTTC. As protein: CASTPGGFQGTQYF.

The J gene is TRBJ1-5, the V gene TRBV2; D is perhaps TRBD1 (6 bases). V gave up 6 bases and J gave up 6 bases, with 15 bases separating them. Germline V gene lookup returns CDR1 SNHLY and CDR2 FYNNEI. This CDR3 comprises 14 residues. CDR3 loop: CASRDTGSSQPQHF. As DNA, the CDR3 is TGTGCCAGCAGGGATACAGGGAGTTCTCAGCCCCAGCATTTT.

This clonotype was detected only once. A read error may produce the germline difference seen at one junction end. The V and J genes are TRBV27 and TRBJ1-5; D unresolved. This CDR3 comprises 13 residues. From germline, CDR1 is MNHEY and CDR2 SMNVEV (reference sequence). The CDR3 reads CACSSRTNQPQHF. The CDR3 region has the DNA TGTGCCTGCAGTTCCAGGACCAATCAGCCCCAGCATTTT.

CDR3 residues: CASNQGLLGNEQFF. The CDR3 coding sequence is TGTGCCAGCAACCAGGGGTTGTTGGGCAATGAGCAGTTCTTC. This chain links TRBV6-6 with TRBJ2-1, with D possibly being TRBD1 (6 bases). Trimming removed 7 bases from V and 6 bases from J, with 16 bases in between. Germline CDR1 is MNHNY and CDR2 is SVGAGI (reference sequence). CDR3 size: 14 residues.

This rearrangement joins TRBV12-3 or TRBV12-4 to TRBJ2-5, with a weak D call TRBD1 (6 bases). The DNA matches TRBJ2-7 better at its end, which makes the J call doubtful. This CDR3 has 13 amino acids. The CDR3 protein is CASRPYPGAEQYF. CDR3 in DNA: TGTGCCAGCAGACCTTATCCAGGGGCCGAGCAGTACTTC.

This chain joins TRBV28 and TRBJ1-6; 7 bases agree with TRBD1. Germline-derived CDR1 and CDR2 are MDHEN and SYDVKM. The CDR3 runs to 14 residues. Trimming at V came to 7 bases and at J to 7 bases, leaving 7 bases not matched to a gene. CDR3 region: CASNSGGGNSPLHF. The DNA of the CDR3 is TGTGCCAGCAACTCAGGGGGTGGGAATTCACCCCTCCACTTT.

The chain links TRBV20-1 to TRBJ2-4, with 7 bases that match TRBD2. The V and J ends lost 6 bases and 0 bases, in that order; junction bases with no gene match: 11. This CDR3 has 16 amino acids. Germline V gives CDR1 DFQATT, CDR2 SNEGSKA (reference sequence). The CDR3 region is CSAEGWGGLAKNIQYF. The CDR3, as DNA: TGCAGTGCCGAAGGATGGGGGGGGTTAGCCAAAAACATTCAGTACTTC.

This clonotype was observed many times. This chain links TRBV20-1 with TRBJ2-1; 9 nucleotides align to TRBD2. This CDR3 comprises 18 residues. Germline trimming cut 6 bases from V and 8 bases from J; bases unmatched to any gene: 23. Germline V CDR1 and CDR2: DFQATT, SNEGSKA (reference sequence). The CDR3 sequence is CSAGGSGRRWSGLHEQFF. CDR3 DNA: TGCAGTGCGGGAGGTAGCGGGAGAAGGTGGTCGGGTTTACATGAGCAGTTCTTC.

The chain employs TRBV7-8 and TRBJ2-5; 7 bases map to TRBD2. The junction had 24 bases not matched to a gene; V was cut back by 4 bases and J by 4 bases. The CDR3 contains 20 residues. Germline V lookup: CDR1 SGHVS, CDR2 FQNEAQ. As DNA, the CDR3 is TGTGCCAGCAGCTCTCTGGGGGGTACTAGCGACGAGTGGGGCACAGAGACCCAGTACTTC. This sequence encodes CASSSLGGTSDEWGTETQYF.

This rearrangement joins TRBV9 to TRBJ2-7; D may be TRBD2 (5 bases). The CDR3 is 15 residues long. Germline-derived CDR1 and CDR2 are SGDLS and YYNGEE. Trimming removed 3 bases from V and 7 bases from J, with 20 bases in between. In nucleotides, the CDR3 is TGTGCCAGCAGCGGAAGCGGAAACTCCTACAATGAGCAGTACTTC. Protein sequence: CASSGSGNSYNEQYF.

The chain uses TRBV5-1 and TRBJ2-1; D is perhaps TRBD2 (6 bases). The CDR3 totals 20 residues. The germline V and J ends were trimmed by 0 bases and 7 bases, with 29 bases remaining between them. CDR1 is SGHRS and CDR2 is YFSETQ in the germline V gene. CDR3 nucleotide sequence: TGCGCCAGCAGCTTGGGCTTCGCTAGCGATATTAAGATGGGCCAGAATGAGCAGTTCTTC. Translated: CASSLGFASDIKMGQNEQFF. The full variable domain, in which reference TRBV5-1 and TRBJ2-1 provide the parts outside the CDR3, is KAGVTQTPRYLIKTRGQQVTLSCSPISGHRSVSWYQQTPGQGLQFLFEYFSETQRNKGNFPGRFSGRQFSNSRSEMNVSTLELGDSALYLCASSLGFASDIKMGQNEQFFGPGTRLTVL.

The chain couples TRBV5-1 to TRBJ2-1; the D is unclear. V gave up 6 bases and J gave up 0 bases, with 7 bases separating them. Per germline, CDR1 SGHRS and CDR2 YFSETQ. The length of the CDR3 is 13 residues. The CDR3 sequence: CASTLNSYNEQFF. CDR3 DNA: TGCGCCAGCACCCTTAACTCCTACAATGAGCAGTTCTTC. The whole variable domain, remainder taken from reference TRBV5-1 and TRBJ2-1, is KAGVTQTPRYLIKTRGQQVTLSCSPISGHRSVSWYQQTPGQGLQFLFEYFSETQRNKGNFPGRFSGRQFSNSRSEMNVSTLELGDSALYLCASTLNSYNEQFFGPGTRLTVL.

The chain has TRBV6-1 and TRBJ2-3; 10 bases are shared with TRBD2. The CDR3 is made up of 16 amino acids. The germline gives CDR1 MNHNS, CDR2 SASEGT. After removal of 1 base from V and 6 bases from J, the junction contained 7 bases not matched to a gene. CDR3 sequence: CASSEGWGLASDTQYF. The CDR3, as DNA: TGTGCCAGCAGTGAAGGTTGGGGACTAGCGTCGGATACGCAGTATTTT.

Comment on this clonotype: At one of its ends the junction is not consistent with the germline gene, which may arise from a read error. The chain is built from TRBV10-3 and TRBJ2-1; 9 nucleotides match TRBD2. From germline, CDR1 is ENHRY and CDR2 SYGVKD. CDR3 size: 16 residues. Written as DNA, the CDR3 is TGTGCCATCAGTGAGCCAGCGGGAGGATCCTACAATGGGCAGTTCTTC. Protein: CAISEPAGGSYNGQFF.

The chain employs TRBV30 and TRBJ2-2; D unresolved. Trimming pared 8 bases from V and 5 bases from J, leaving 15 bases between. The CDR3 consists of 13 residues. Germline lookup yields CDR1 GTSNPN and CDR2 SVGIG (reference sequence). CDR3 sequence: CAGVTAWTGELFF. CDR3 DNA sequence: TGTGCCGGGGTCACTGCGTGGACCGGGGAGCTGTTTTTT.

This clonotype was counted a few times. In DNA, the CDR3 is TGTGCCAGCAGTCCCTTCTATGGGCCATACGAGCAGTACTTC. It translates to CASSPFYGPYEQYF. The V call is TRBV6-5, the J call TRBJ2-7, with unresolved D. The germline V gene encodes CDR1 MNHEY and CDR2 SVGAGI. The CDR3 covers 14 residues. The V end was cut by 5 bases, the J end by 4 bases, with 15 bases between.